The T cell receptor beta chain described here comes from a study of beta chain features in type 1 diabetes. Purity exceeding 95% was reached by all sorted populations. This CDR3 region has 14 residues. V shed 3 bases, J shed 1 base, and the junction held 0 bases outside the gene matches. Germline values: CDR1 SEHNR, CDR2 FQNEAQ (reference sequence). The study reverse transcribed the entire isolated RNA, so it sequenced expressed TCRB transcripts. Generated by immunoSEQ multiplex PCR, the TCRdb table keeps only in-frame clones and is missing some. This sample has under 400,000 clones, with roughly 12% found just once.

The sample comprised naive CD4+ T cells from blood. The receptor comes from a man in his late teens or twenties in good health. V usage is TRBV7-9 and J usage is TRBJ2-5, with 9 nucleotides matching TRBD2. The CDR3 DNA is TGTGCCAGCAGCTTGACTAGCGGCCAAGAGACCCAGTACTTC. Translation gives CASSLTSGQETQYF.